The clone carrying this T cell receptor beta chain was seen a few times. It was with unique molecular identifiers that the TCRbeta library was prepared. One entry per CDR3 protein results from TCRdb running MiXCR on the PCR reads. The sample includes some 640,000 distinct CDR3 sequences, roughly 17% seen only once; the top ten take approximately 1%. This entry is derived from a study of T-cell reconstitution after alpha-beta-depleted transplantation in children. The V end lost 2 bases, the J end lost 1 base, and 12 bases lay between the germline ends. The CDR3 is 16 amino acids. The V and J genes are TRBV12-3 or TRBV12-4 and TRBJ2-1, with D tentatively TRBD2 (7 bases). The sequenced sample was PBMCs from the stem cell graft donor, obtained from the stem cell graft. The TCR comes from a human donor who donated a stem cell graft to a child with acute myeloid leukemia. The CDR3 spells CASSLMGGPSYNEQFF. The CDR3 DNA is TGTGCCAGCAGTTTAATGGGGGGGCCGTCCTACAATGAGCAGTTCTTC.